These 17 T cell receptor beta chains share one sample of origin, sequenced in a study of T cells in Graves' hyperthyroidism and ophthalmopathy. The investigators amplified TCR beta CDR3 regions from RNA transcripts. RT-PCR in the first round (using the HTBI primer set) targeted the TCR CDR3. A single record per CDR3 protein comes from TCRdb applying MiXCR to the multiplex PCR reads. This table holds approximately 870,000 distinct CDR3 sequences, over 35% found once. What was sequenced was blood. The receptor set was obtained from a man between 18 and 29 years old with Graves' hyperthyroidism.

The chain is built from TRBV12-5 and TRBJ1-1, with a tentative D call TRBD1 (5 bases). CDR1 LGHNT and CDR2 FRNRAP come from the germline V gene. The V and J ends lost 2 bases and 6 bases respectively, with 13 bases between them. This CDR3 comprises 14 residues. The CDR3 DNA sequence: TGTGCTAGTGGTTTGATGCAGGGTGGGTCTGAAGCTTTCTTT. It is translated as CASGLMQGGSEAFF.

There are many counts of this clonotype. This sequence joins TRBV7-9 and TRBJ1-1; possible D gene TRBD1, 6 bases. V shed 5 bases and J shed 7 bases, with 17 bases lying between them. Looked up from germline, CDR1 is SEHNR and CDR2 is FQNEAQ (reference sequence). This CDR3 contains 14 residues. In nucleotides, the CDR3 is TGTGCCAGCAGCCCAACTGACAGGTTCGGTGAAGCTTTCTTT. Its translation: CASSPTDRFGEAFF.

This clonotype was seen more than once but under ten times. The chain carries TRBV7-9 and TRBJ2-5; D might be TRBD2 (5 bases). The germline gives CDR1 SEHNR, CDR2 FQNEAQ (reference sequence). This CDR3 has 15 amino acids. V was trimmed by 3 bases and J by 5 bases, leaving 16 bases between them. The CDR3 DNA is TGTGCCAGCAGCTTTTTATTGGGAGAGGACGAGACCCAGTACTTC. As protein: CASSFLLGEDETQYF.

This clonotype was found many times. The genes are TRBV10-3 and TRBJ1-1; D remains ambiguous. Trimming stripped 6 bases from V and 1 base from J, with 12 bases between. CDR1 and CDR2 (germline): ENHRY, SYGVKD. CDR3 length: 14 residues. The CDR3 loop is CAIRPSSGNTEAFF. CDR3 coding DNA: TGTGCCATCAGACCCTCTTCCGGGAACACTGAAGCTTTCTTT.

This clonotype was seen ten or more times. The V call is TRBV2, the J call TRBJ1-1; 10 bases map to TRBD1. The CDR3 has 15 amino acids. Germline values: CDR1 SNHLY, CDR2 FYNNEI. V lost 6 bases to trimming and J lost 1 base; unmatched junction nucleotides: 5. CDR3 sequence reads: CASRRQGATNTEAFF. In nucleotides, the CDR3 is TGTGCCAGCAGAAGACAGGGGGCAACGAACACTGAAGCTTTCTTT.

The chain employs TRBV29-1 and TRBJ2-4; D gene unclear. Per the germline V gene, CDR1 is SQVTM and CDR2 is ANQGSEA. The CDR3 sequence is 13 residues long. V dropped 4 bases and J dropped 7 bases, with 14 bases sitting between them. The CDR3 protein is CSVGASLGNIQYF. The CDR3 nucleotides read TGCAGCGTTGGGGCCAGCCTCGGGAACATTCAGTACTTC.

V is TRBV11-2 and J is TRBJ1-1, with a weak D call TRBD1 (5 bases). The CDR3 sequence is 15 residues long. Per the germline V gene, CDR1 is SGHAT and CDR2 is FQNNGV. V was cut by 5 bases and J by 3 bases, with 16 bases left in between. Here the CDR3 DNA reads TGTGCCAGCAGCCGCTCGGGGACCTCCTACACTGAAGCTTTCTTT. Translating gives CASSRSGTSYTEAFF.

Concerning this clonotype itself: The junction departs from the called germline gene at one end, perhaps through a read error. The chain couples TRBV10-3 to TRBJ1-5, with D perhaps TRBD1 (5 bases). This CDR3 has 17 residues. Germline V gene data show CDR1 as ENHRY and CDR2 as SYGVKD. CDR3 loop: CATSDFPRVSGNQPQHF. The CDR3, as DNA: TGTGCCACCAGTGATTTCCCCAGGGTGTCGGGCAATCAGCCCCAGCATTTT.

The CDR3 sequence: CASSASVQDTEAFF. The DNA of the CDR3 is TGTGCCAGCAGTGCTAGTGTCCAGGACACTGAAGCTTTCTTT. This sequence joins TRBV25-1 and TRBJ1-1; no reliable D call. The germline gives CDR1 MGHDK, CDR2 SYGVNS. Trimming cost V 4 bases and J 3 bases, with 12 bases left between them. This CDR3 spans 14 amino acids.

This clonotype was observed a few times. The J gene is TRBJ1-5, the V gene TRBV9; D ambiguous. V lost 4 bases and J 6 bases, leaving 11 bases between the germline ends. There are 13 residues in the CDR3. CDR1 is SGDLS, CDR2 YYNGEE, per germline. In nucleotides, the CDR3 is TGTGCCAGCAGCCAAGCCCCGGGTCAGCCCCAGCATTTT. This sequence encodes CASSQAPGQPQHF.

This clonotype was seen only a few times. CDR3 loop: CAISDPLTENTYEQYF. In nucleotides, the CDR3 is TGTGCCATCAGTGACCCACTGACAGAAAACACCTACGAGCAGTACTTC. This chain connects TRBV10-3 to TRBJ2-7; possible D gene TRBD1, 5 bases. Trimming shortened V by 3 bases and J by 2 bases, and 17 bases separated the two germline ends. This CDR3 is 16 amino acids long. From germline, CDR1 is ENHRY and CDR2 SYGVKD.

This clonotype was seen many times. This chain uses TRBV7-8 with TRBJ2-7; 7 bases match TRBD2. The CDR3 loop spans 11 amino acids. V lost 9 bases to trimming and J lost 6 bases; unmatched junction nucleotides: 5. Per germline, CDR1 SGHVS and CDR2 FQNEAQ. The DNA of the CDR3 is TGTGCCAGTGGGGGGGGAGGCGAGCAGTACTTC. Translation gives CASGGGGEQYF.

The rearrangement links TRBV27 to TRBJ1-6, with a weak D call TRBD1 (6 bases). The CDR3 loop spans 13 amino acids. CDR1 and CDR2 (germline): MNHEY, SMNVEV (reference sequence). Trimming left V 4 bases short and J 8 bases short, with 9 bases between. The DNA for the CDR3 is TGTGCCAGCAGTTGGGCAGGGGATTCACCCCTCCACTTT. Translation: CASSWAGDSPLHF.

CDR3 DNA: TGTGCCAGCAGCTCGGAAGCGAGCTACGTCCTGACTTTC. This codes for CASSSEASYVLTF. The gene calls are TRBV13 and TRBJ2-6, with D unresolved. The germline gives CDR1 PRHDT, CDR2 FYEKMQ (reference sequence). The CDR3 has 13 residues. The V gene lost 4 bases and the J gene lost 11 bases, with 12 bases spanning the gap.

This clonotype was seen a handful of times. The chain joins TRBV10-3 to TRBJ2-5, with D possibly TRBD1 on 5 matching bases. V gave up 10 bases and J gave up 7 bases, with 25 bases separating them. The germline V gene has CDR1 ENHRY and CDR2 SYGVKD. The CDR3 totals 15 residues. The CDR3 DNA is TGTGCCAACTCCGATTCGGATGGGGCCCCGGGGACCCAGTACTTC. This translates into CANSDSDGAPGTQYF.

As regards this clonotype: A much larger clone is a single base away; this may be a read error. The chain links TRBV13 to TRBJ1-2; 7 bases map to TRBD1. Unmatched junction bases numbered 6, after V lost 7 bases and J lost 4 bases. This CDR3 region has 13 residues. Germline CDR1 and CDR2: PRHDT and FYEKMQ (reference sequence). CDR3 DNA sequence: TGTGCCAGCAAAGGGGGCACCCTCTATGGCTACACCTTC. It is translated as CASKGGTLYGYTF.

The table lists this clonotype with many counts. V usage is TRBV14 and J usage is TRBJ2-7, with a tentative D call TRBD2 (6 bases). This CDR3 comprises 13 residues. Germline lookup yields CDR1 SGHDN and CDR2 FVKESK. Trimming left V 3 bases short and J 3 bases short, with 9 bases between. The CDR3 loop reads CASSHGSGYEQYF. The CDR3 DNA reads as TGTGCCAGCAGCCACGGGAGCGGCTACGAGCAGTACTTC. Drawing the rest from reference TRBV14 and TRBJ2-7, the complete variable domain is EAGVTQFPSHSVIEKGQTVTLRCDPISGHDNLYWYRRVMGKEIKFLLHFVKESKQDESGMPNNRFLAERTGGTYSTLKVQPAELEDSGVYFCASSHGSGYEQYFGPGTRLTVT.